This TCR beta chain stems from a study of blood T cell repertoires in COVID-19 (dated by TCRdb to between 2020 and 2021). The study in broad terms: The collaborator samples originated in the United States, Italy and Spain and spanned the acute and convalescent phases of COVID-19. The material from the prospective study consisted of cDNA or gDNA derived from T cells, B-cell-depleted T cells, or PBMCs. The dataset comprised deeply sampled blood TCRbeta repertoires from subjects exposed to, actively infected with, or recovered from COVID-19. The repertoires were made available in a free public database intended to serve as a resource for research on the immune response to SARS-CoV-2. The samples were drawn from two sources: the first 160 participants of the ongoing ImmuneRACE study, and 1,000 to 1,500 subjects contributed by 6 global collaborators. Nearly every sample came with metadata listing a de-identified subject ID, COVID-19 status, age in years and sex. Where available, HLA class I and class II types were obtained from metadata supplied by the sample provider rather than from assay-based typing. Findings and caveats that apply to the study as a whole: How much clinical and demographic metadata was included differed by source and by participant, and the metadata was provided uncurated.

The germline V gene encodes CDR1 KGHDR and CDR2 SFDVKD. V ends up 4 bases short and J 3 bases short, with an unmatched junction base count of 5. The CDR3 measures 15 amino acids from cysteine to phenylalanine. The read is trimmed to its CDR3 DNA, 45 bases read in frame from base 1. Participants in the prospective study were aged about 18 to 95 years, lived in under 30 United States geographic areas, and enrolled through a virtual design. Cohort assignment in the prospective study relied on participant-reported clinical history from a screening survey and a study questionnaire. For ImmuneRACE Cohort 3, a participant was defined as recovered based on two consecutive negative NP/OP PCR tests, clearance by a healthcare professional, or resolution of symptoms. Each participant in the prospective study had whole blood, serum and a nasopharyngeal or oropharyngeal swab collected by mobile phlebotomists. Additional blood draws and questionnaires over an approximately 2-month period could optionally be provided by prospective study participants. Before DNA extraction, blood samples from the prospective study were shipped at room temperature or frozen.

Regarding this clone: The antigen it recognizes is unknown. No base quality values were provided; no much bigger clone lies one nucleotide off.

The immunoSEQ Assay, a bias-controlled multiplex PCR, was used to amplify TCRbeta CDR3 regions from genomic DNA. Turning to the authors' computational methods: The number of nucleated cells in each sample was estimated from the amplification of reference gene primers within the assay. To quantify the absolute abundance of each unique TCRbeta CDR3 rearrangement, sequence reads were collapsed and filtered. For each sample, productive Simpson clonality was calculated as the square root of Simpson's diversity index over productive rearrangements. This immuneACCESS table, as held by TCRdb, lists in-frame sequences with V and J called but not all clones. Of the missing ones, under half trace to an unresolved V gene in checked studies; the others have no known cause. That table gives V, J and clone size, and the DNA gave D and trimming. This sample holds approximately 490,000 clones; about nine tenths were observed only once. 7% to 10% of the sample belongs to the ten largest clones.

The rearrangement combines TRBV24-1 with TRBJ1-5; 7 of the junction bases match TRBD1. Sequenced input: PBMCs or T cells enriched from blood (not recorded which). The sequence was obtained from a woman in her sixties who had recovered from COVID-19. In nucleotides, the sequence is TGTGCCACCAGTGACCCAGGGACAGCCAATCAGCCCCAGCATTTT. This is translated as CATSDPGTANQPQHF.